This T cell receptor beta chain was identified during a study of blood T cell repertoires in COVID-19. Study information: From the United States, Italy and Spain came samples of acute and convalescent COVID-19. T cells, B-cell-depleted T cells, or PBMCs supplied cDNA or gDNA.

The CDR3 has 15 residues. CDR1 is MDHEN, CDR2 SYDVKM, per germline. The V segment lost 5 bases and the J segment 2 bases; nucleotides outside the gene matches: 5. Methods used by the authors: Reference gene primer amplification gave nucleated cell count estimates. Profiled with immunoSEQ multiplex PCR; TCRdb holds only in-frame clones, not every one. V and J calls and clone size are given by that table; D and trimming were obtained from the DNA. The sample lists about 220,000 clones, approximately 85% occurring once. The sequence was obtained from a man aged 50 to 60 who had recovered from COVID-19. The source material was peripheral blood. V is TRBV28 and J is TRBJ2-4; 8 bases line up with TRBD1. In DNA form, the CDR3 reads TGTGCCAGCAGTGGACAGGGAGGAACCAAAAACATTCAGTACTTC. Its protein is CASSGQGGTKNIQYF.